The source of this T cell receptor (beta chain) is a study of vaccination effects on CD4 cells after COVID-19. The study's findings and limits: The vaccine-induced clones of healthy vaccinees included only 1 of 255 that cross-reacted with common cold coronaviruses.

The assay was immunoSEQ multiplex PCR, and TCRdb's table has in-frame clones only and misses some. The sample includes 70,000 or so clones, more than 70% of them seen just once. Comments on this clone: Its antigen remains unidentified.

Upon completion of more than eight days in culture, CD4+ T cells were isolated. The clonotype originates from a human donor who received a COVID-19 vaccine. Sequenced material: CD4+ T cells from PBMCs cultured without peptide, taken before COVID-19 vaccination.

In DNA form, the CDR3 reads TGTGCCAGCAGCTTCCAGGGTGCTAATAATCAGCCCCAGCATTTT. Its translation is CASSFQGANNQPQHF. The rearrangement joins TRBV7-9 to TRBJ1-5, with D possibly matching TRBD1 (5 bases). The CDR3 covers 15 residues. CDR1 and CDR2 (germline): SEHNR, FQNEAQ (reference sequence). The V and J ends lost 3 bases and 4 bases respectively, with 13 bases between them.